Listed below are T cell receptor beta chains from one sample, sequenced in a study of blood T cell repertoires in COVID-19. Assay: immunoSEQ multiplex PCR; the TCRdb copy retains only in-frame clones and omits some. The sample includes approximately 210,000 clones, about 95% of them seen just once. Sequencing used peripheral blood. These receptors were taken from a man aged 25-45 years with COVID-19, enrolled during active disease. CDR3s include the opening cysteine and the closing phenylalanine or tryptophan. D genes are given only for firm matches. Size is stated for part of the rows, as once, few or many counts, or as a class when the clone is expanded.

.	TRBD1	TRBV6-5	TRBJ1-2	CASSYSGTGGYGYTF	TGTGCCAGCAGCTACTCCGGGACAGGCGGCTATGGCTACACCTTC
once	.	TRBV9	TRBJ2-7	CASSVASQGPYEQYF	TGTGCCAGCAGCGTAGCCTCCCAGGGGCCCTACGAGCAGTACTTC
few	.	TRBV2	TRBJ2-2	CASREGLTGELFF	TGTGCCAGCAGGGAGGGACTCACCGGGGAGCTGTTTTTT
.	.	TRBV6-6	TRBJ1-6	CASCLGSYNSPLHF	TGTGCCAGCTGCCTCGGGTCCTATAATTCACCCCTCCACTTT
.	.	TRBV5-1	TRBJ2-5	CASSLASTLQETQYF	TGCGCCAGCAGCTTGGCCTCGACATTACAAGAGACCCAGTACTTC
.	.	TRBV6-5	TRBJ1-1	CASSRSWPSTEAFF	TGTGCCAGCAGCAGATCGTGGCCCAGCACTGAAGCTTTCTTT
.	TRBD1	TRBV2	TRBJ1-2	CASNNRDRANYGYTF	TGTGCCAGTAACAACCGGGACAGAGCTAACTATGGCTACACCTTC
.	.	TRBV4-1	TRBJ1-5	CASSPQIIEPQHF	TGCGCCAGCAGCCCACAAATAATCGAACCCCAGCATTTT
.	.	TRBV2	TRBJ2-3	CASRLGGTDTQYF	TGTGCCAGCAGGCTGGGCGGCACAGATACGCAGTATTTT
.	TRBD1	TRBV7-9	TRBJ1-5	CASSITGDQPQHF	TGTGCCAGCAGCATTACAGGGGATCAGCCCCAGCATTTT
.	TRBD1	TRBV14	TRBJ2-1	CASSQDRRQGAIF	TGTGCCAGCAGCCAAGATAGGAGACAGGGTGCCATCTTC
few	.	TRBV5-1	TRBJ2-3	CASSDLGGDTQYF	TGCGCCAGCAGCGACCTCGGGGGAGATACGCAGTATTTT
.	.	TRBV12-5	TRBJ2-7	CASGSRDITYEQYF	TGTGCTAGTGGTTCCCGGGACATCACCTACGAGCAGTACTTC
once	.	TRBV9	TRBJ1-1	CASSVSGPAAFF	TGTGCCAGCAGCGTCTCAGGGCCCGCAGCTTTCTTT
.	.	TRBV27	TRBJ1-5	CASSLIAGADQPQHF	TGTGCCAGCAGTTTAATTGCAGGGGCGGATCAGCCCCAGCATTTT
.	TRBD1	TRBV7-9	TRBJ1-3	CASSKQGASGNTIYF	TGTGCCAGCAGCAAACAGGGGGCTTCTGGAAACACCATATATTTT
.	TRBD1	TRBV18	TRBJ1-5	CASSPTGTGEQPQHF	TGTGCCAGCTCACCAACCGGGACAGGGGAACAGCCCCAGCATTTT
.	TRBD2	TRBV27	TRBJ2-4	CASSLLAGRNIQYF	TGTGCCAGCAGTTTGCTAGCGGGGCGTAACATTCAGTACTTC
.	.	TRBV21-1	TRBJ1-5	CASRIPGNLSNQPQHF	TGTGCCAGCAGGATACCGGGAAACCTTAGCAATCAGCCCCAGCATTTT
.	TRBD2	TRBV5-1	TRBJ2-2	CASSFAGLAGGPNTGELFF	TGCGCCAGCAGCTTTGCCGGCCTAGCGGGGGGCCCGAACACCGGGGAGCTGTTTTTT
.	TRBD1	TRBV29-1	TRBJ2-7	CSVGGTGGRDEQYF	TGCAGCGTTGGGGGCACAGGGGGCAGGGACGAGCAGTACTTC
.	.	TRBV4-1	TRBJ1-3	CASSPLGGRNTIYF	TGCGCCAGCAGCCCCCTGGGGGGGCGTAACACCATATATTTT
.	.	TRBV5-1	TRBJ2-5	CASSLGGRETQYF	TGCGCCAGCAGCTTGGGGGGCCGGGAGACCCAGTACTTC
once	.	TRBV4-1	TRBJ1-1	CASSQARTSTGNTEAFF	TGCGCCAGCAGCCAAGCCCGCACCTCGACAGGGAACACTGAAGCTTTCTTT
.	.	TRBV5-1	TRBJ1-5	CASSLGGNSNQPQHF	TGCGCCAGCAGCTTGGGCGGGAATAGCAATCAGCCCCAGCATTTT
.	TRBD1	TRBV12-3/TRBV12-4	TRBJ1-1	CASTLQGTTEAFF	TGTGCCAGCACCCTACAGGGGACCACTGAAGCTTTCTTT
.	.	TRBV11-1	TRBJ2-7	CASSSTGNEQYF	TGTGCCAGCAGCTCAACAGGGAACGAGCAGTACTTC
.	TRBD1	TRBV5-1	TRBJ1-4	CASARTGGRTNEKLFF	TGCGCCAGCGCCAGGACAGGGGGCAGAACTAATGAAAAACTGTTTTTT
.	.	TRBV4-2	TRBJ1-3	CASSQDSFGLYSGNTIYF	TGTGCCAGCAGCCAAGATTCATTCGGTCTCTACTCTGGAAACACCATATATTTT
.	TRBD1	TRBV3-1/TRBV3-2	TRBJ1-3	CASSQEGTARNTIYF	TGTGCCAGCAGCCAAGAGGGGACAGCTAGAAACACCATATATTTT
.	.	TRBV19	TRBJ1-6	CASSITRLRGARNSPLHF	TGTGCCAGTAGTATCACCCGCCTACGGGGGGCGCGAAATTCACCCCTCCACTTT
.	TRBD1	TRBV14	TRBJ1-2	CASSRTGVGYTF	TGTGCCAGCAGCCGTACAGGGGTTGGCTACACCTTC
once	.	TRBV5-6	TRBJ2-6	CASITTAGANVLTF	TGTGCCAGCATCACGACAGCCGGGGCCAACGTCCTGACTTTC
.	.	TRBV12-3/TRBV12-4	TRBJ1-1	CASREGLTEAFF	TGTGCCAGCAGGGAGGGGCTCACTGAAGCTTTCTTT
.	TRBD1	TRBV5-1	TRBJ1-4	CASSLTGTAATNEKLFF	TGCGCCAGCAGCTTAACTGGGACAGCGGCAACTAATGAAAAACTGTTTTTT
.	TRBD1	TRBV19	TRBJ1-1	CASSKGQGNTEAFF	TGTGCCAGTAGTAAAGGACAGGGGAACACTGAAGCTTTCTTT
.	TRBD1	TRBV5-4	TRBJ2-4	CASSMGQAKNIQYF	TGTGCCAGCAGCATGGGACAGGCCAAAAACATTCAGTACTTC
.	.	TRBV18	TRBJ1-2	CASSPAGMGEYTF	TGTGCCAGCTCACCAGCTGGAATGGGAGAGTACACCTTC
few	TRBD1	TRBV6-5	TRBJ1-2	CASTRGSFGYTF	TGTGCCAGCACCAGGGGGTCGTTCGGCTACACCTTC
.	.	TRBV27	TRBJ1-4	CASSLKGDWSWKLFF	TGTGCCAGCAGTTTAAAGGGAGATTGGTCTTGGAAACTGTTTTTT